These T cell receptor beta chains were read from a single sample in a study of cytomegalovirus exposure and HLA in healthy donors. Libraries were prepared by immunoSEQ multiplex PCR; TCRdb keeps only in-frame clonotypes and omits some of them. The sample yields about 88,000 clones, around 89% seen once. Sequences were obtained from PBMCs. All receptors derive from a man younger than 30 in good health and CMV-seronegative. The CDR3 runs from the conserved cysteine through the conserved F or W. The order of the fields is V gene, clone size, D gene, J gene, CDR3 protein, CDR3 DNA. The D gene is left open where the match is weak. Some rows mark clone size as missing; the rest say once, few, many or name a class of expanded clone.

v_call: TRBV9; clone_size: .; d_call: .; j_call: TRBJ2-6; cdr3_aa: CASSMAGQNSGANVLTF; cdr3_nt: TGTGCCAGCAGCATGGCCGGACAGAACTCTGGGGCCAACGTCCTGACTTTC
v_call: TRBV7-2; clone_size: .; d_call: TRBD1; j_call: TRBJ2-5; cdr3_aa: CASTGTGLLETQYF; cdr3_nt: TGTGCCAGCACCGGGACAGGGCTTTTAGAGACCCAGTACTTC
v_call: TRBV7-3; clone_size: .; d_call: .; j_call: TRBJ1-1; cdr3_aa: CASSLTRQVNTEAFF; cdr3_nt: TGTGCCAGCAGCTTAACTAGGCAGGTGAACACTGAAGCTTTCTTT
v_call: TRBV18; clone_size: .; d_call: .; j_call: TRBJ1-3; cdr3_aa: CASSPNRDYSGNTIYF; cdr3_nt: TGTGCCAGCTCACCTAACAGGGACTACTCTGGAAACACCATATATTTT
v_call: TRBV6-1; clone_size: .; d_call: .; j_call: TRBJ2-7; cdr3_aa: CASRPGRVYEQYF; cdr3_nt: TGTGCCAGCAGGCCCGGCAGGGTCTACGAGCAGTACTTC
v_call: TRBV18; clone_size: .; d_call: .; j_call: TRBJ2-3; cdr3_aa: CASSPKQVTDTQYF; cdr3_nt: TGTGCCAGCTCACCAAAGCAGGTTACAGATACGCAGTATTTT
v_call: TRBV7-3; clone_size: .; d_call: .; j_call: TRBJ2-5; cdr3_aa: CASSLGGGRQTQYF; cdr3_nt: TGTGCCAGCAGCCTGGGAGGGGGGCGTCAGACCCAGTACTTC
v_call: TRBV4-2; clone_size: .; d_call: TRBD1; j_call: TRBJ1-1; cdr3_aa: CASKKQGDTEAFF; cdr3_nt: TGTGCCAGTAAGAAGCAGGGGGACACTGAAGCTTTCTTT
v_call: TRBV5-1; clone_size: .; d_call: .; j_call: TRBJ2-3; cdr3_aa: CASRSGTSTDTQYF; cdr3_nt: TGCGCCAGCAGATCCGGGACTAGCACAGATACGCAGTATTTT
v_call: TRBV29-1; clone_size: .; d_call: .; j_call: TRBJ1-1; cdr3_aa: CSVVGQWVTEAFF; cdr3_nt: TGCAGCGTTGTTGGACAGTGGGTCACTGAAGCCTTCTTT
v_call: TRBV30; clone_size: once; d_call: TRBD1; j_call: TRBJ2-1; cdr3_aa: CAWDRQGAVGDEQFF; cdr3_nt: TGTGCCTGGGATAGACAGGGGGCGGTAGGCGATGAGCAGTTCTTC
v_call: TRBV5-1; clone_size: .; d_call: .; j_call: TRBJ2-2; cdr3_aa: CASSTRVPGNTGELFF; cdr3_nt: TGCGCCAGCAGTACGCGGGTTCCGGGGAACACCGGGGAGCTGTTTTTT
v_call: TRBV6-5; clone_size: .; d_call: .; j_call: TRBJ2-3; cdr3_aa: CASSYSSGSTDTQYF; cdr3_nt: TGTGCCAGCAGTTACTCAAGCGGGAGCACAGATACGCAGTATTTT
v_call: TRBV27; clone_size: .; d_call: .; j_call: TRBJ2-7; cdr3_aa: CASSAQGSYEQYF; cdr3_nt: TGTGCCAGCAGTGCACAGGGCTCCTACGAGCAGTACTTC
v_call: TRBV11-2; clone_size: .; d_call: TRBD1; j_call: TRBJ2-5; cdr3_aa: CASSLDRQGGTQYF; cdr3_nt: TGTGCCAGCAGCTTAGATCGACAGGGGGGGACCCAGTACTTC
v_call: TRBV10-3; clone_size: .; d_call: TRBD1; j_call: TRBJ2-5; cdr3_aa: CAISVQGEETQYF; cdr3_nt: TGTGCCATCAGCGTTCAGGGGGAAGAGACCCAGTACTTC
v_call: TRBV28; clone_size: .; d_call: .; j_call: TRBJ1-1; cdr3_aa: CASSQAGFLEAFF; cdr3_nt: TGTGCCAGCAGCCAAGCAGGGTTTCTTGAAGCTTTCTTT
v_call: TRBV5-4; clone_size: .; d_call: .; j_call: TRBJ1-1; cdr3_aa: CASSLPHRADEAFF; cdr3_nt: TGTGCCAGCAGCTTGCCACACAGGGCTGATGAAGCTTTCTTT
v_call: TRBV27; clone_size: .; d_call: .; j_call: TRBJ1-5; cdr3_aa: CASSLSPNQPQRF; cdr3_nt: TGTGCCAGCAGTTTATCCCCGAATCAGCCCCAGCGTTTT
v_call: TRBV5-6; clone_size: .; d_call: .; j_call: TRBJ2-1; cdr3_aa: CASREERGMVGNEQFF; cdr3_nt: TGTGCCAGCAGGGAGGAGCGCGGGATGGTTGGAAATGAGCAGTTCTTC
v_call: TRBV18; clone_size: .; d_call: TRBD2; j_call: TRBJ2-5; cdr3_aa: CASSPGLARETQYF; cdr3_nt: TGTGCCAGCTCGCCGGGACTAGCGCGAGAGACCCAGTACTTC
v_call: TRBV28; clone_size: .; d_call: .; j_call: TRBJ1-1; cdr3_aa: CASSLPGYTEAFF; cdr3_nt: TGTGCCAGCAGTTTACCGGGGTACACTGAAGCTTTCTTT
v_call: TRBV28; clone_size: once; d_call: TRBD1; j_call: TRBJ2-7; cdr3_aa: CASRPSGTGANEQYF; cdr3_nt: TGTGCCAGCAGACCCTCCGGGACAGGGGCCAACGAGCAGTACTTC
v_call: TRBV28; clone_size: .; d_call: TRBD2; j_call: TRBJ2-7; cdr3_aa: CASSFLTAGGPYEQYF; cdr3_nt: TGTGCCAGCAGTTTCCTCACCGCGGGGGGACCTTACGAGCAGTACTTC